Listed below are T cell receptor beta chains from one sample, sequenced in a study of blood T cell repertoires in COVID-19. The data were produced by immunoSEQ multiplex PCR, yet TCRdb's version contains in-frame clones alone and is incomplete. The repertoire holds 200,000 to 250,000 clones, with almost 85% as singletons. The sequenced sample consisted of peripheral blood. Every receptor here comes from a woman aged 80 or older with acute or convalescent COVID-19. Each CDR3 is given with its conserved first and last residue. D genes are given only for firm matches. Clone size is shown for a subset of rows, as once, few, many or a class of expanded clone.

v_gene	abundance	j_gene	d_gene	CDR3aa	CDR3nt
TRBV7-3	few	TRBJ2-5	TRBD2	CASSLTSAETQYF	TGTGCCAGCAGCCTCACTAGCGCTGAGACCCAGTACTTC
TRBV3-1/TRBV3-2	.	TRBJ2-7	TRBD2	CASSQLALIAGVPYEQYF	TGTGCCAGCAGCCAACTCGCACTAATAGCGGGTGTCCCCTACGAGCAGTACTTC
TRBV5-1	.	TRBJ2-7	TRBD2	CASSLALAGNEQYF	TGCGCCAGCAGCTTGGCGCTAGCGGGAAACGAGCAGTACTTC
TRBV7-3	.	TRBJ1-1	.	CASSAVNTEAFF	TGTGCCAGCAGCGCGGTGAACACTGAAGCTTTCTTT
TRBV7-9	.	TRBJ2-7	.	CASSPPRGATYEQYF	TGTGCCAGCAGCCCACCACGGGGGGCGACCTACGAGCAGTACTTC
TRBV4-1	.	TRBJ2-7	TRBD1	CASSRRTGTRYEQYF	TGCGCCAGCAGCCGTCGGACAGGGACTCGCTACGAGCAGTACTTC
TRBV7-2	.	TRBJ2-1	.	CASSSYGTFNEQFF	TGTGCCAGCAGCTCGTACGGGACTTTCAATGAGCAGTTCTTC
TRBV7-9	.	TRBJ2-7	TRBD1	CASSWGQGIDEQYF	TGTGCCAGCAGCTGGGGACAGGGAATCGACGAGCAGTACTTC
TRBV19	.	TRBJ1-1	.	CASSTRGTEAFF	TGTGCCAGTAGTACCCGGGGCACTGAAGCTTTCTTT
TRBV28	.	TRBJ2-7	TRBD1	CASSIGQGIQLEQYF	TGTGCCAGCAGCATTGGACAGGGGATTCAACTCGAGCAGTACTTC
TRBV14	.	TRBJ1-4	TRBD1	CASSQVGQGTGKLFF	TGTGCCAGCAGCCAAGTTGGACAGGGAACGGGCAAACTGTTTTTT
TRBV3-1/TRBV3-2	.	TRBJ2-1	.	CASSLGDIGEQFF	TGTGCCAGCAGCCTAGGGGACATTGGTGAGCAGTTCTTC
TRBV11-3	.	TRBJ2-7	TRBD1	CASSSGQNYEQYF	TGTGCCAGCAGCTCGGGACAGAACTACGAGCAGTACTTC
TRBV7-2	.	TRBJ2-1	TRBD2	CASSQRLAGGYNEQFF	TGTGCCAGCAGCCAACGGTTAGCGGGGGGGTACAATGAGCAGTTCTTC
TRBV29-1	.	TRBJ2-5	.	CSVEDLHGRGETQYF	TGCAGCGTTGAAGATCTTCATGGACGAGGGGAGACCCAGTACTTC
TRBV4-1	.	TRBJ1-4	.	CASSQEGAGGSEKLFF	TGCGCCAGCAGCCAAGAAGGAGCCGGGGGTAGTGAAAAACTGTTTTTT
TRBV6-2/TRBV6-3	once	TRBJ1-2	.	CASSYPARTRYYGYTF	TGTGCCAGCAGTTACCCCGCCCGTACCAGATACTATGGCTACACCTTC
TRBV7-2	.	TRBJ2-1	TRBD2	CASSPSSGKRYNEQFF	TGTGCCAGCAGCCCGTCTAGCGGGAAACGATACAATGAGCAGTTCTTC
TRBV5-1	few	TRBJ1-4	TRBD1	CASSAGTANEKLFF	TGCGCCAGCAGCGCCGGGACAGCTAATGAAAAACTGTTTTTT
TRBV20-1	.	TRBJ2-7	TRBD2	CSASILAGASYEQYF	TGCAGTGCTAGTATCCTAGCGGGGGCCTCCTACGAGCAGTACTTC
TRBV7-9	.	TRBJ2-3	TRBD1	CASSLALTGGNTQYF	TGTGCCAGCAGCTTAGCTTTGACAGGGGGAAATACGCAGTATTTT
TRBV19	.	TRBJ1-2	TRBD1	CASSMTGQGGYGYTF	TGTGCCAGTAGTATGACTGGACAGGGGGGGTATGGCTACACCTTC
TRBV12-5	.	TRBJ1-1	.	CASGVGGNTEAFF	TGTGCTAGTGGTGTGGGAGGGAACACTGAAGCTTTCTTT
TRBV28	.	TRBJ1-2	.	CASSQPGRSGYTF	TGTGCCAGCAGTCAACCCGGGAGGAGTGGCTACACCTTC
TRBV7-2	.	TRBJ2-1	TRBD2	CASSRRLAGSYNEQFF	TGTGCCAGCAGCCGTCGACTAGCGGGAAGTTACAATGAGCAGTTCTTC
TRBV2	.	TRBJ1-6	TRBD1	CASSVDRDRSGSPLHF	TGTGCCAGCAGTGTGGACAGGGACAGATCGGGCTCACCCCTCCACTTT
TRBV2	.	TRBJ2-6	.	CASSRDSGLGANVLTF	TGTGCCAGCAGTCGGGACTCAGGGCTTGGGGCCAACGTCCTGACTTTC
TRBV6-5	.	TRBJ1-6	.	CASSPSTNNSPLHF	TGTGCCAGCAGCCCCTCGACTAATAATTCACCCCTCCACTTT
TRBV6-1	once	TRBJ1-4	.	CASSDLDEKLFF	TGTGCCAGCAGTGACCTAGATGAAAAACTGTTTTTT
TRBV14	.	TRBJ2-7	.	CASSRNRNSYEQYF	TGTGCCAGCAGCCGGAACAGGAACTCCTACGAGCAGTACTTC
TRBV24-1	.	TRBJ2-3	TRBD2	CATSDQGTTYTDTQYF	TGTGCCACCAGTGACCAAGGGACTACTTACACAGATACGCAGTATTTT
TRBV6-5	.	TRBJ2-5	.	CASTSAGETQYF	TGTGCCAGCACGTCGGCGGGAGAGACCCAGTACTTC
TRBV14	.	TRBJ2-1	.	CASSPGQAYNEQFF	TGTGCCAGCAGCCCTGGACAAGCCTACAATGAGCAGTTCTTC
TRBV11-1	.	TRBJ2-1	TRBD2	CASSNPLAGPYNEQFF	TGTGCCAGCAGCAACCCACTAGCGGGACCCTACAATGAGCAGTTCTTC
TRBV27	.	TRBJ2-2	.	CASTMMRSTGELFF	TGTGCCAGCACGATGATGCGTAGTACCGGGGAGCTGTTTTTT
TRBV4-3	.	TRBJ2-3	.	CASSQEGGRDTQYF	TGCGCCAGCAGCCAAGAAGGAGGGCGAGATACGCAGTATTTT
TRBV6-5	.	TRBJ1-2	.	CASSLSRRQSYGYTF	TGTGCCAGCAGTTTGTCCCGGAGGCAGAGCTATGGCTACACCTTC
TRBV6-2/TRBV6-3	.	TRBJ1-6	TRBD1	CASSSDRESSPLHF	TGTGCCAGCAGTTCTGACAGGGAAAGTTCACCCCTCCACTTT
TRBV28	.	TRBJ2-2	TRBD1	CASFPGQGIGELFF	TGTGCCAGTTTTCCGGGACAGGGGATCGGGGAGCTGTTTTTT
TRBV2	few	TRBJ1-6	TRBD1	CATRDRANSPLHF	TGTGCCACCAGGGACAGGGCAAATTCACCCCTCCACTTT
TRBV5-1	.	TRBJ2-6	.	CASSLSGSGANVLTF	TGCGCCAGCAGCTTGTCAGGTTCTGGGGCCAACGTCCTGACTTTC
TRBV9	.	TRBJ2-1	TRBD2	CASSVMTSGIYNEQFF	TGTGCCAGCAGCGTGATGACTAGCGGGATTTACAATGAGCAGTTCTTC